What follows is one TCR beta chain and its context. The germline CDR1 and CDR2 sequences are MNHEY and SMNVEV (reference sequence). The CDR3 extends over 13 amino acids. Trimming left V 2 bases short and J 5 bases short, with 9 bases between. The data are from a study of T cell responses to AZD1222 COVID-19 vaccine. Here immunoSEQ multiplex PCR was the method, and the copy in TCRdb shows in-frame clones only, minus some. Seen here are tens of thousands of clones, 75% to 95% observed once, and the top ten hold about 4.9%. This TCR derives from an adult in good health. The V gene is TRBV27, the J gene TRBJ1-2, with D hard to call. The starting material was peripheral blood, obtained on day 0 of MenACWY control vaccination. CDR3 amino acids: CASSLPLRYGYTF. The CDR3 DNA reads as TGTGCCAGCAGTTTACCCCTCCGGTATGGCTACACCTTC.